The 5 T cell receptor beta chains in this list originate from one sample, sequenced in a study of cytomegalovirus exposure and HLA in healthy donors. PCR used 60 Vbeta primers and 13 Jbeta primers. Assay used: immunoSEQ multiplex PCR; TCRdb lists only in-frame clones, some missing. The repertoire holds under 200,000 clones, with around four fifths as singletons. The material sequenced was PBMCs. The receptors shown here come from a man aged 40-55 years in good health and CMV-seropositive.

This chain connects TRBV5-5 to TRBJ1-5; D may be TRBD1 (5 bases). Per the germline V gene, CDR1 is SGHKS and CDR2 is YYEKEE (reference sequence). Trimming removed 4 bases at V and 6 bases at J, with 14 bases between. There are 14 residues in the CDR3. The CDR3: CASSLGGFGQPQHF. CDR3 in DNA: TGTGCCAGCAGCCTTGGGGGGTTCGGTCAGCCCCAGCATTTT.

The V and J genes are TRBV2 and TRBJ2-7; tentative D call: TRBD1 (6 bases). The germline V gene encodes CDR1 SNHLY and CDR2 FYNNEI. Trimming shortened V by 8 bases and J by 8 bases, and 16 bases separated the two germline ends. This CDR3 is built from 12 residues. The chain's CDR3 is CASADRHPKQYF. CDR3 DNA sequence: TGTGCCAGCGCGGACAGACATCCTAAGCAGTACTTC. Complete variable domain (other parts from reference TRBV2 and TRBJ2-7): EPEVTQTPSHQVTQMGQEVILRCVPISNHLYFYWYRQILGQKVEFLVSFYNNEISEKSEIFDDQFSVERPDGSNFTLKIRSTKLEDSAMYFCASADRHPKQYFGPGTRLTVT.

This clone has only a few counts. This chain joins TRBV7-6 and TRBJ2-5; D unclear. CDR1 and CDR2 from the germline V gene are SGHVS and FNYEAQ. CDR3 length: 12 amino acids. V lost 0 bases and J 4 bases, leaving 3 bases between the germline ends. CDR3 in amino acids: CASSLARETQYF. The CDR3 DNA reads TGTGCCAGCAGCTTAGCCCGAGAGACCCAGTACTTC.

This rearrangement joins TRBV5-6 to TRBJ2-7; TRBD2 might be the D (5 bases). The CDR3 length is 14 residues. Germline V gene data show CDR1 as SGHDT and CDR2 as YYEEEE. V gave up 4 bases and J gave up 13 bases, with 24 bases separating them. CDR3 DNA: TGTGCCAGCAGCCGCCCGGGATCAACCTACGAGCCTTACTTC. It codes for CASSRPGSTYEPYF.

The V gene is TRBV27, the J gene TRBJ1-1; the D gene is possibly TRBD1 (6 bases). This CDR3 contains 13 residues. Trimming shortened V by 9 bases and J by 0 bases, and 11 bases separated the two germline ends. Germline CDR1 reads MNHEY; CDR2 reads SMNVEV (reference sequence). The CDR3 here is CASTDRVNTEAFF. DNA of the CDR3: TGTGCCAGTACGGACAGAGTGAACACTGAAGCTTTCTTT.